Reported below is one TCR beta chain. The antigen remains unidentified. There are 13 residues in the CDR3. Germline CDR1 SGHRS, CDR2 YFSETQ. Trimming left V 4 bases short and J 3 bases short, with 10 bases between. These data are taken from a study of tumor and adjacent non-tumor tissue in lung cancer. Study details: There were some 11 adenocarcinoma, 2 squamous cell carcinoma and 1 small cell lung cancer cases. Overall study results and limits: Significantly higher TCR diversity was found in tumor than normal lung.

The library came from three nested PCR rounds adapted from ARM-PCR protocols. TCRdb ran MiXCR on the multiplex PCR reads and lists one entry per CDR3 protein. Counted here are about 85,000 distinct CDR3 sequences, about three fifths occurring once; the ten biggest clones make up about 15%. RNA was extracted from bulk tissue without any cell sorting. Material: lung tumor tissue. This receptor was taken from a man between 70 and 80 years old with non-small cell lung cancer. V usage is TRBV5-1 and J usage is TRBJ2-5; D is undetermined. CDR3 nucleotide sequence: TGCGCCAGCAGCCCGTCCGTGGAAGAGACCCAGTACTTC. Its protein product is CASSPSVEETQYF.